The 14 T cell receptor beta chains below come from one sample, sequenced in a study of identical twins. In TCRdb, the 5' RACE reads were re-called with MiXCR into one record per CDR3 protein. The data contain around 490,000 distinct CDR3 sequences, around 15% of them seen just once; the ten biggest clones take up nearly 0.45%. Separately, the same data were catalogued under a study of yellow fever vaccine responses in identical twins.

The sample comprised CD4+ T cells sorted from blood. The receptors originated from a woman between 18 and 29 years old in good health.

The rearrangement joins TRBV2 to TRBJ1-2, with D uncertain. Between the trimmed V and J ends, which lost 2 bases and 3 bases, there was a span of 4 bases. Germline CDR1 reads SNHLY; CDR2 reads FYNNEI. The CDR3 spans 12 residues. CDR3 loop: CASSEHDYGYTF. CDR3 sequence (DNA): TGTGCCAGCAGTGAACACGACTATGGCTACACCTTC.

This clonotype has a count of ten or more. The CDR3 nucleotides read TGTGCCACCAGCAGAGCCTGGGTGGGGATCTACAATGAGCAGTTCTTC. This encodes CATSRAWVGIYNEQFF. The rearrangement joins TRBV15 to TRBJ2-1; no reliable D call. The CDR3 sequence is 16 residues long. CDR1 and CDR2 from the germline V gene are LNHNV and YYDKDF (reference sequence). Trimming left V 1 base short and J 3 bases short, with 13 bases between.

The CDR3 DNA follows: TGTGCCAGCAGCTTAGTTGGACCGAGGGAGACCCAGTACTTC. It encodes CASSLVGPRETQYF. The chain links TRBV7-9 to TRBJ2-5; D not certain. The CDR3 loop spans 14 amino acids. The V and J ends lost 1 base and 5 bases respectively, with 11 bases between them. Germline-derived CDR1 and CDR2 are SEHNR and FQNEAQ (reference sequence).

The chain links TRBV6-2 or TRBV6-3 to TRBJ1-5; D gene ambiguous. Germline CDR1 is MNHEY and CDR2 is SVGEGT. CDR3 length: 13 residues. Deletions cut 0 bases from V and 3 bases from J, with 3 bases between. CDR3 sequence: CASSYSNNQPQHF. Here the CDR3 DNA reads TGTGCCAGCAGTTACTCTAACAATCAGCCCCAGCATTTT.

This clonotype has a handful of counts. V and J are TRBV11-2 and TRBJ2-1; D is perhaps TRBD2 (5 bases). V was pared by 0 bases and J by 0 bases, with 12 bases between. Germline values: CDR1 SGHAT, CDR2 FQNNGV. This CDR3 contains 17 residues. In nucleotides, the CDR3 is TGTGCCAGCAGCTTAGATCTTCGGACTGCCTCCTACAATGAGCAGTTCTTC. Its protein product is CASSLDLRTASYNEQFF.

In this sample, this clonotype turned up a few times. The chain couples TRBV18 to TRBJ1-5; 8 bases fit TRBD1. Trimming removed 3 bases from V and 3 bases from J; junction bases left unmatched: 7. Germline V gene data show CDR1 as KGHSH and CDR2 as LQKENI. The CDR3 covers 16 residues. CDR3 in amino acids: CASSPTGTGNNQPQHF. CDR3 in DNA: TGTGCCAGCTCACCTACCGGGACAGGCAACAATCAGCCCCAGCATTTT.

The table lists this clonotype with a few counts. The chain links TRBV9 to TRBJ1-2; the D is unclear. There are 14 residues in the CDR3. Germline CDR1 SGDLS, CDR2 YYNGEE. The V gene lost 2 bases and the J gene lost 3 bases, with 11 bases spanning the gap. The chain's CDR3 is CASSVSSTDYGYTF. The CDR3 coding sequence is TGTGCCAGCAGCGTCAGTTCCACAGACTATGGCTACACCTTC.

In its sample, this clonotype was seen many times. The chain joins TRBV12-3 or TRBV12-4 to TRBJ2-5; the D gene is possibly TRBD2 (6 bases). The ends were cut back, 2 bases at V and 1 base at J, with 8 bases in the middle. This CDR3 spans 14 amino acids. Here the CDR3 reads CASSLTAGQETQYF. The CDR3, as DNA: TGTGCCAGCAGTTTAACAGCGGGCCAAGAGACCCAGTACTTC.

This clonotype was detected a few times. This sequence joins TRBV7-2 and TRBJ1-5; the D is unclear. Germline CDR1 SGHTA, CDR2 FQGNSA. This CDR3 has 15 amino acids. Trimming cost V 3 bases and J 6 bases, with 15 bases left between them. The CDR3 coding sequence is TGTGCCAGCAGCTTTGGACTCCTCTTAGGTCAGCCCCAGCATTTT. The encoded protein is CASSFGLLLGQPQHF.

The chain couples TRBV5-1 to TRBJ2-7, with 10 positions matching TRBD1. Germline V gene lookup returns CDR1 SGHRS and CDR2 YFSETQ. This CDR3 spans 14 amino acids. Trimming cost V 3 bases and J 5 bases; bases outside gene matches: 5. CDR3 residues: CASSSRDRGDEQYF. The CDR3 coding sequence is TGCGCCAGCAGCTCCCGGGACAGGGGAGACGAGCAGTACTTC.

This clonotype was detected many times. This sequence joins TRBV5-1 and TRBJ2-1; D gene unclear. The ends were cut back, 0 bases at V and 8 bases at J, with 12 bases in the middle. The CDR3 consists of 14 residues. CDR1 and CDR2 (germline): SGHRS, YFSETQ. The chain's CDR3 is CASSLGQAVDEQFF. In DNA, the CDR3 is TGCGCCAGCAGCTTGGGCCAGGCTGTGGATGAGCAGTTCTTC.

This clonotype has only a few counts. The chain joins TRBV20-1 to TRBJ1-2; no clear D gene. The CDR3 runs 12 residues. Germline CDR1 and CDR2: DFQATT and SNEGSKA (reference sequence). The ends were cut back, 3 bases at V and 4 bases at J, with 9 bases in the middle. The CDR3 coding sequence is TGCAGTGCTAGTTCCTCTATCTATGGCTACACCTTC. Translating gives CSASSSIYGYTF.

This clonotype turned up a few times. The chain is built from TRBV6-5 and TRBJ1-2, with TRBD1 matching 9 bases. The CDR3 sequence is 16 residues long. V gave up 2 bases and J gave up 3 bases; unmatched junction bases: 7. Germline assignment: CDR1 MNHEY and CDR2 SVGAGI. CDR3 nucleotide sequence: TGTGCCAGCAGTTACGGACAGGGGCTGGCCTACTATGGCTACACCTTC. Amino acids: CASSYGQGLAYYGYTF.

V and J are TRBV14 and TRBJ2-7, with no clear D. Trimming stripped 4 bases from V and 6 bases from J, with 16 bases between. CDR1 and CDR2 from the germline V gene are SGHDN and FVKESK. This CDR3 has 14 residues. CDR3 in DNA: TGTGCCAGCAGCCCCCGGGCCAACGGACGCGAGCAGTACTTC. Amino acids: CASSPRANGREQYF. Together with reference TRBV14 and TRBJ2-7, the CDR3 gives the full variable domain: EAGVTQFPSHSVIEKGQTVTLRCDPISGHDNLYWYRRVMGKEIKFLLHFVKESKQDESGMPNNRFLAERTGGTYSTLKVQPAELEDSGVYFCASSPRANGREQYFGPGTRLTVT.